A selection of T cell receptor beta chains follows, all from one sample in a study of blood T cell repertoires in COVID-19. Some clones are missing from TCRdb's copy, which holds only in-frame ones; the method was immunoSEQ multiplex PCR. The sample comprises approximately 210,000 clones, 80% of which are singletons, and 4.3% rests with the top ten. The material sequenced was PBMCs or T cells enriched from blood (not recorded which). These TCRs come from a man between 25 and 39 years old with acute COVID-19. Both conserved end residues are part of each CDR3. Each record gives: D gene, clone size, J gene, CDR3 length, V gene, CDR3 DNA, CDR3 protein. D genes are given only for firm matches. A row's size may be missing; if present it is once, few, many or a size class.

D gene: NA; clone size: NA; J gene: TRBJ2-3; CDR3 length: 18; V gene: TRBV27; CDR3 DNA: TGTGCCAGCAGTTTATTATCCCCCGACTATACAAACACAGATACGCAGTATTTT; CDR3 protein: CASSLLSPDYTNTDTQYF
D gene: TRBD1; clone size: NA; J gene: TRBJ2-3; CDR3 length: 18; V gene: TRBV5-4; CDR3 DNA: TGTGCCAGCAGCGAGGCAGGGGCAGGGGGTATTTTTGGAGATACGCAGTATTTT; CDR3 protein: CASSEAGAGGIFGDTQYF
D gene: TRBD1; clone size: few; J gene: TRBJ2-7; CDR3 length: 14; V gene: TRBV5-1; CDR3 DNA: TGCGCCAGCAGCTCGGGACAGGCGCCCTACGAGCAGTACTTC; CDR3 protein: CASSSGQAPYEQYF
D gene: NA; clone size: few; J gene: TRBJ2-5; CDR3 length: 13; V gene: TRBV7-3; CDR3 DNA: TGTGCCAGCAGCCAGACAGTACAAGAGACCCAGTACTTC; CDR3 protein: CASSQTVQETQYF
D gene: NA; clone size: NA; J gene: TRBJ2-1; CDR3 length: 15; V gene: TRBV18; CDR3 DNA: TGTGCCAGCTCACACCCACTGAGCTCCTACAATGAGCAGTTCTTC; CDR3 protein: CASSHPLSSYNEQFF
D gene: NA; clone size: NA; J gene: TRBJ2-5; CDR3 length: 14; V gene: TRBV19; CDR3 DNA: TGTGCCAGTAGTCCCGGGACACCCCAAGAGACCCAGTACTTC; CDR3 protein: CASSPGTPQETQYF
D gene: TRBD1; clone size: NA; J gene: TRBJ1-3; CDR3 length: 16; V gene: TRBV20-1; CDR3 DNA: TGCAGTGCTAGTCATAGACAGGGTTCAGTTGGAAACACCATATATTTT; CDR3 protein: CSASHRQGSVGNTIYF
D gene: TRBD1; clone size: NA; J gene: TRBJ1-2; CDR3 length: 14; V gene: TRBV28; CDR3 DNA: TGTGCCAGCACCACCGCAGGGGGCCTTGATGGCTACACCTTC; CDR3 protein: CASTTAGGLDGYTF
D gene: NA; clone size: NA; J gene: TRBJ1-5; CDR3 length: 14; V gene: TRBV6-6; CDR3 DNA: TGTGCCAGCAGTTCACAGGGAAAAGGTCAGCCCCAGCATTTT; CDR3 protein: CASSSQGKGQPQHF
D gene: TRBD1; clone size: NA; J gene: TRBJ1-1; CDR3 length: 14; V gene: TRBV7-9; CDR3 DNA: TGTGCCAGCAGCTTAGGGGGCCAGGGGGTTGCAGCTTTCTTT; CDR3 protein: CASSLGGQGVAAFF
D gene: NA; clone size: NA; J gene: TRBJ2-1; CDR3 length: 13; V gene: TRBV3-1/TRBV3-2; CDR3 DNA: TGTGCCAGCAGCCAAGAAAGCTCCAATGAGCAGTTCTTC; CDR3 protein: CASSQESSNEQFF
D gene: NA; clone size: NA; J gene: TRBJ2-3; CDR3 length: 14; V gene: TRBV5-1; CDR3 DNA: TGCGCCAGCAGCTTGTTACAGGCCACAGATACGCAGTATTTT; CDR3 protein: CASSLLQATDTQYF
D gene: NA; clone size: NA; J gene: TRBJ1-3; CDR3 length: 12; V gene: TRBV5-1; CDR3 DNA: TGCGCCAGCAGCTTCCTGGGAAACACCATATATTTT; CDR3 protein: CASSFLGNTIYF
D gene: TRBD1; clone size: NA; J gene: TRBJ2-2; CDR3 length: 16; V gene: TRBV7-3; CDR3 DNA: TGTGCCAACACCCAGACGAGGGGACAGACCACCGGGGAGCTGTTTTTT; CDR3 protein: CANTQTRGQTTGELFF
D gene: NA; clone size: NA; J gene: TRBJ1-1; CDR3 length: 13; V gene: TRBV28; CDR3 DNA: TGTGCCAGCAGTTTAGGGGGGGTTCTTGAAGCTTTCTTT; CDR3 protein: CASSLGGVLEAFF
D gene: NA; clone size: NA; J gene: TRBJ1-2; CDR3 length: 11; V gene: TRBV28; CDR3 DNA: TGTGCCAGCAGTTCTTCCCTAGACTGGACCTTC; CDR3 protein: CASSSSLDWTF
D gene: NA; clone size: NA; J gene: TRBJ1-3; CDR3 length: 15; V gene: TRBV10-1; CDR3 DNA: TGCGCCAGCAGTGAGTCGGGGAGCTCTGGAAACACCATATATTTT; CDR3 protein: CASSESGSSGNTIYF
D gene: NA; clone size: NA; J gene: TRBJ1-3; CDR3 length: 15; V gene: TRBV10-2; CDR3 DNA: TGCGCCAGCAGCGAGGTCAGCGACAGGGGAAACACCATATATTTT; CDR3 protein: CASSEVSDRGNTIYF
D gene: NA; clone size: once; J gene: TRBJ1-3; CDR3 length: 16; V gene: TRBV27; CDR3 DNA: TGTGCCAGCAGTCCTGACTACAGCAGCTCTGGAAACACCATATATTTT; CDR3 protein: CASSPDYSSSGNTIYF
D gene: TRBD1; clone size: once; J gene: TRBJ1-2; CDR3 length: 15; V gene: TRBV5-1; CDR3 DNA: TGCGCCAGCAGTCGGACAGGGAGGGATCTCTATGGCTACACCTTC; CDR3 protein: CASSRTGRDLYGYTF
D gene: TRBD1; clone size: NA; J gene: TRBJ1-2; CDR3 length: 15; V gene: TRBV27; CDR3 DNA: TGTGCCAGCAGTCCCACAGGGGACAATAACTATGGCTACACCTTC; CDR3 protein: CASSPTGDNNYGYTF
D gene: TRBD1; clone size: NA; J gene: TRBJ2-7; CDR3 length: 14; V gene: TRBV18; CDR3 DNA: TGTGCCAGCTCACCGGGACAGGGGTCCTACGAGCAGTACTTC; CDR3 protein: CASSPGQGSYEQYF
D gene: NA; clone size: few; J gene: TRBJ1-2; CDR3 length: 13; V gene: TRBV9; CDR3 DNA: TGTGCCAGCAGCGTAGACACTAACTATGGCTACACCTTC; CDR3 protein: CASSVDTNYGYTF
D gene: TRBD1; clone size: once; J gene: TRBJ1-3; CDR3 length: 15; V gene: TRBV27; CDR3 DNA: TGTGCCAGCAGCGGGACAGTCTTCACTGGAAACACCATATATTTT; CDR3 protein: CASSGTVFTGNTIYF
D gene: TRBD1; clone size: NA; J gene: TRBJ1-2; CDR3 length: 14; V gene: TRBV13; CDR3 DNA: TGTGCCAGCAGCTTAAGACAGGGCTACTATGGCTACACCTTC; CDR3 protein: CASSLRQGYYGYTF
D gene: NA; clone size: NA; J gene: TRBJ1-2; CDR3 length: 13; V gene: TRBV11-2; CDR3 DNA: TGTGCCAGCAGCTCCGTTGCGGGAGGAGGCTACACCTTC; CDR3 protein: CASSSVAGGGYTF
D gene: TRBD1; clone size: NA; J gene: TRBJ1-4; CDR3 length: 15; V gene: TRBV5-1; CDR3 DNA: TGCGCCAGCAGTCAACAGGGACAGGTTAATGAAAAACTGTTTTTT; CDR3 protein: CASSQQGQVNEKLFF
D gene: NA; clone size: NA; J gene: TRBJ2-6; CDR3 length: 17; V gene: TRBV5-1; CDR3 DNA: TGCGCCAGCAGCTTGGGACAGGTGACCTCTGGGGCCAACGTCCTGACTTTC; CDR3 protein: CASSLGQVTSGANVLTF
D gene: NA; clone size: NA; J gene: TRBJ2-3; CDR3 length: 16; V gene: TRBV9; CDR3 DNA: TGTGCCAGCAGCGTAGCTGCGGGGGGACAGCCAGATACGCAGTATTTT; CDR3 protein: CASSVAAGGQPDTQYF
D gene: TRBD1; clone size: NA; J gene: TRBJ1-1; CDR3 length: 14; V gene: TRBV5-1; CDR3 DNA: TGCGCCAGCAGCTTCGGGACAGTGAACACTGAAGCTTTCTTT; CDR3 protein: CASSFGTVNTEAFF
D gene: TRBD2; clone size: NA; J gene: TRBJ2-1; CDR3 length: 11; V gene: TRBV27; CDR3 DNA: TGTGCCAGCAGTTCCGGGGGGGAGCAGTTCTTC; CDR3 protein: CASSSGGEQFF
D gene: NA; clone size: NA; J gene: TRBJ1-3; CDR3 length: 15; V gene: TRBV7-2; CDR3 DNA: TGTGCCAGCCGAATTGACAGGCTCTCTGGAAACACCATATATTTT; CDR3 protein: CASRIDRLSGNTIYF
D gene: NA; clone size: NA; J gene: TRBJ1-1; CDR3 length: 11; V gene: TRBV28; CDR3 DNA: TGTGCCAGCAGGTTGACAGGACTAGCTTTCTTT; CDR3 protein: CASRLTGLAFF
D gene: NA; clone size: NA; J gene: TRBJ2-5; CDR3 length: 15; V gene: TRBV5-5; CDR3 DNA: TGTGCCAGCATTCAGGGGCTCGGGGTTCAAGAGACCCAGTACTTC; CDR3 protein: CASIQGLGVQETQYF
D gene: TRBD1; clone size: NA; J gene: TRBJ2-3; CDR3 length: 14; V gene: TRBV19; CDR3 DNA: TGTGCCAGTAGTATGACAGGGAACACAGATACGCAGTATTTT; CDR3 protein: CASSMTGNTDTQYF
D gene: TRBD1; clone size: NA; J gene: TRBJ1-1; CDR3 length: 17; V gene: TRBV18; CDR3 DNA: TGTGCCAGCTCACCATGGGGGACAGGGGACCTTCGGGGTGAAGCTTTCTTT; CDR3 protein: CASSPWGTGDLRGEAFF
D gene: NA; clone size: NA; J gene: TRBJ2-7; CDR3 length: 14; V gene: TRBV28; CDR3 DNA: TGTGCCAGCAGTTTATTCCAGGGGGGATACGAGCAGTACTTC; CDR3 protein: CASSLFQGGYEQYF
D gene: TRBD2; clone size: NA; J gene: TRBJ2-7; CDR3 length: 14; V gene: TRBV18; CDR3 DNA: TGTGCCAGCTCACTCGAGCGGGGGGCTTACGAGCAGTACTTC; CDR3 protein: CASSLERGAYEQYF
D gene: NA; clone size: NA; J gene: TRBJ1-2; CDR3 length: 15; V gene: TRBV25-1; CDR3 DNA: TGTGCCAGCAGTGAATCTACAGGGATCCCTAATGGCTACACCTTC; CDR3 protein: CASSESTGIPNGYTF